A selection of T cell receptor beta chains follows, all from one sample in a study of blood T cell repertoires in COVID-19. The data were produced by immunoSEQ multiplex PCR, yet TCRdb's version contains in-frame clones alone and is incomplete. Of approximately 190,000 clones in the sample, less than 90% were seen once. Specimen: peripheral blood. The receptor set was obtained from a woman in her 40s with acute or convalescent COVID-19. Both conserved end residues are part of each CDR3. The D gene is left open where the match is weak. Clone sizes are given selectively: once, few, many, or a class where the clone is expanded.

NA | NA | TRBJ2-3 | TRBV5-1 | CASSSLLTDTQYF | TGCGCCAGCAGCTCTCTCCTCACAGATACGCAGTATTTT
TRBD1 | NA | TRBJ1-2 | TRBV2 | CASSSDRGGSYGYTF | TGTGCCAGCAGTTCCGACAGGGGTGGGAGCTATGGCTACACCTTC
NA | once | TRBJ1-4 | TRBV7-6 | CASSLGGQLNEKLFF | TGTGCCAGCAGCTTAGGTGGGCAGCTTAATGAAAAACTGTTTTTT
NA | once | TRBJ1-5 | TRBV5-8 | CASSDQPGGVGLSNQPQHF | TGTGCCAGCAGCGACCAGCCGGGAGGGGTCGGTTTGAGCAATCAGCCCCAGCATTTT
NA | NA | TRBJ1-6 | TRBV5-1 | CASSLTGNNSPLHF | TGCGCCAGCAGCTTGACCGGGAATAATTCACCCCTCCACTTT
NA | few | TRBJ1-2 | TRBV2 | CASSEETDPRRYTF | TGTGCCAGCAGTGAAGAGACTGATCCTAGGCGCTACACCTTC
NA | NA | TRBJ2-2 | TRBV7-3 | CASSLFDSGLPHTGELFF | TGTGCCAGCAGCTTATTCGATTCTGGACTACCCCACACCGGGGAGCTGTTTTTT
NA | NA | TRBJ1-2 | TRBV21-1 | CASSKVGGDGYTF | TGTGCCAGCAGCAAAGTAGGGGGAGATGGCTACACCTTC
TRBD1 | NA | TRBJ1-5 | TRBV6-6 | CASRKGDRSNQPQHF | TGTGCCAGCAGAAAAGGGGACAGAAGCAATCAGCCCCAGCATTTT
NA | NA | TRBJ2-6 | TRBV6-5 | CASTLSGANVLTF | TGTGCCAGCACCCTCTCTGGGGCCAACGTCCTGACTTTC
NA | NA | TRBJ1-1 | TRBV14 | CASSQWTETEAFF | TGTGCCAGCAGCCAATGGACAGAAACTGAAGCTTTCTTT
TRBD2 | NA | TRBJ2-3 | TRBV13 | CASSSDSGGGTDTQYF | TGTGCCAGCAGCTCGGATAGCGGGGGGGGCACAGATACGCAGTATTTT
TRBD1 | NA | TRBJ1-2 | TRBV29-1 | CSVAISSGTGYGYTF | TGCAGCGTTGCCATCTCCTCCGGGACAGGGTATGGCTACACCTTC
TRBD1 | NA | TRBJ1-2 | TRBV19 | CASSIVQGDADGYTF | TGTGCCAGTAGTATAGTTCAGGGGGACGCGGACGGCTACACCTTC
NA | NA | TRBJ1-1 | TRBV24-1 | CATSGGGQATEAFF | TGTGCCACCAGTGGAGGGGGACAAGCCACTGAAGCTTTCTTT
NA | NA | TRBJ2-7 | TRBV27 | CASSPWDTTYEQYF | TGTGCCAGCAGTCCATGGGACACAACCTACGAGCAGTACTTC
NA | NA | TRBJ2-1 | TRBV4-1 | CASSQDYESSYNEQFF | TGCGCCAGCAGCCAAGATTATGAGAGCTCCTACAATGAGCAGTTCTTC
NA | NA | TRBJ1-2 | TRBV3-1/TRBV3-2 | CASSHLSRDGGYTF | TGTGCCAGCAGCCACCTAAGCAGGGATGGTGGCTACACCTTC
TRBD2 | few | TRBJ2-1 | TRBV12-3/TRBV12-4 | CASSLLAGNEQFF | TGTGCCAGCAGTCTTCTAGCGGGCAATGAGCAGTTCTTC
NA | NA | TRBJ2-5 | TRBV4-1 | CASSPLSTNAQETQYF | TGCGCCAGCAGCCCGCTTTCTACTAACGCACAAGAGACCCAGTACTTC
NA | few | TRBJ2-7 | TRBV4-2 | CASSHSLGEFSYEQYF | TGTGCCAGCAGCCACTCTTTGGGCGAGTTCTCCTACGAGCAGTACTTC
NA | NA | TRBJ1-4 | TRBV6-1 | CASSEDTGDNEKLFF | TGTGCCAGCAGTGAAGACACGGGGGATAATGAAAAACTGTTTTTT
TRBD1 | NA | TRBJ2-1 | TRBV29-1 | CSVEDPLVRGLNEQFF | TGCAGCGTTGAAGATCCATTAGTCAGGGGGCTGAATGAGCAGTTCTTC
TRBD1 | NA | TRBJ2-7 | TRBV29-1 | CSVEGLGQLAYEQYF | TGCAGCGTTGAAGGGCTGGGACAGCTGGCTTACGAGCAGTACTTC
NA | once | TRBJ2-7 | TRBV29-1 | CSVRGVVQGYEQYF | TGCAGCGTTCGGGGGGTGGTACAGGGCTACGAGCAGTACTTC